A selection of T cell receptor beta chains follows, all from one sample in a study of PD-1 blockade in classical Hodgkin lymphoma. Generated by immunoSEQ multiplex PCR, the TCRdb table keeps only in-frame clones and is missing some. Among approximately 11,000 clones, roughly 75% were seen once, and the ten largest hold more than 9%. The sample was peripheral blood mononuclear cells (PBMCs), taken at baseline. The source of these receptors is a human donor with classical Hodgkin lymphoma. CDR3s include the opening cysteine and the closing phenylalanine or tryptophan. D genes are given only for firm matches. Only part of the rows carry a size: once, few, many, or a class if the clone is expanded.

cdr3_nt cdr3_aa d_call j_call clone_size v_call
TGTGCCAGCAAGAGTCCGGGACAGTCGGGTGAAAAACTGTTTTTT CASKSPGQSGEKLFF TRBD1 TRBJ1-4 NA TRBV6-5
TGTGCCAGCACTAGCGGGCGAGGTGCAGATACGCAGTATTTT CASTSGRGADTQYF TRBD2 TRBJ2-3 few TRBV9
TGCGCCAGCAGCCAATCTCGATGGGCGAACACTGAAGCTTTCTTT CASSQSRWANTEAFF NA TRBJ1-1 NA TRBV4-3
TGCAGTGCTCTCGGTCATGAGCAGTTCTTC CSALGHEQFF NA TRBJ2-1 NA TRBV20-1
TGCGCCAGCAGCCCGGCCGGGACAGGGAACACAGATACGCAGTATTTT CASSPAGTGNTDTQYF TRBD1 TRBJ2-3 NA TRBV5-1
TGTGCCAGCAGTCCAGACGGTGGCAACTATGGCTACACCTTC CASSPDGGNYGYTF NA TRBJ1-2 NA TRBV6-6
TGTGCCATCAGTGCGGTTCGCACAGATACGCAGTATTTT CAISAVRTDTQYF NA TRBJ2-3 NA TRBV10-3
TGTGCCACCAGCAGGTTAGGGGCTAGTGGGCCTGAAGCTTTCTTT CATSRLGASGPEAFF NA TRBJ1-1 NA TRBV15
TGTGCCAGCAGCCAAGATCAATCTAACTCTAGGGGAGGGTACAATGAGCAGTTCTTC CASSQDQSNSRGGYNEQFF TRBD2 TRBJ2-1 NA TRBV4-2
TGTGCCAGCAGTCGGGGGCCGTCTAACTATGGCTACACCTTC CASSRGPSNYGYTF NA TRBJ1-2 NA TRBV28
TGTGCCACAGCAGGGGCCTCTAATGAAAAACTGTTTTTT CATAGASNEKLFF NA TRBJ1-4 NA TRBV19
TGTGCCAGCAGTGATCCGGGCCTTAATTCACCCCTCCACTTT CASSDPGLNSPLHF NA TRBJ1-6 NA TRBV6-5
TGTGCCTGGAGTGTACGTCGTCAGCCCCAGCATTTT CAWSVRRQPQHF NA TRBJ1-5 NA TRBV30
TGTGCCAGCAGCTTAACAGGAAGTAACAATGAGCAGTTCTTC CASSLTGSNNEQFF NA TRBJ2-1 NA TRBV7-6
TGTGCCAGCAGTGAGGCGTGGTTGAACACTGAAGCTTTCTTT CASSEAWLNTEAFF NA TRBJ1-1 NA TRBV2
TGTGCCAGTATAGGGACGGGAGGGTATGGCTACACCTTC CASIGTGGYGYTF NA TRBJ1-2 once TRBV19
TGTGCCAGCAGTCCCCTTGGGACAGTTATATCCGAGCAGTACTTC CASSPLGTVISEQYF TRBD1 TRBJ2-7 NA TRBV27
TGTGCCAGCAGCGTAGCTACAGGGTCAGAGACCCAGTACTTC CASSVATGSETQYF NA TRBJ2-5 NA TRBV9
TGTGCCTGGAGTCTGGCAGAAAATCAGCCCCAGCATTTT CAWSLAENQPQHF NA TRBJ1-5 few TRBV30
TGTGCCAGCAGCTTAGGACTAGGGGGCAGCTATGGCTACACCTTC CASSLGLGGSYGYTF TRBD1 TRBJ1-2 NA TRBV7-2
TGTGCCAGCTCACTAGGACAGGGGAACTACGAGCAGTACTTC CASSLGQGNYEQYF TRBD1 TRBJ2-7 NA TRBV18
TGTGCCAGCAGCTCTCGCGACAGTGCCGTCCTCCACTTT CASSSRDSAVLHF NA TRBJ1-6 few TRBV7-2
TGTGCCAGCAGTGAGCAAACAGGGCAGGGCTACACCTTC CASSEQTGQGYTF NA TRBJ1-2 NA TRBV6-1
TGTGCCAGCAGCTCCGACGGGGGCTCCTACGAGCAGTACTTC CASSSDGGSYEQYF NA TRBJ2-7 few TRBV5-4
TGTGCCAGCAGCCCCCCCTGGGGTACCTATGGCTACACCTTC CASSPPWGTYGYTF NA TRBJ1-2 NA TRBV5-5
TGTGCCAGCAGCCACCGGTCGGGGGGCACCGGGGAGCTGTTTTTT CASSHRSGGTGELFF TRBD2 TRBJ2-2 NA TRBV7-9
TGCGCCAGCAGAACGGGACAGGCGGTTTCCGAAGCTTTCTTT CASRTGQAVSEAFF TRBD1 TRBJ1-1 NA TRBV5-1
TGTGCCAGCAGCTTGGAGAATGGACGTAATGAAAAACTGTTTTTT CASSLENGRNEKLFF NA TRBJ1-4 NA TRBV5-4
TGTGCCAGCAGCCAAGGAAGTTTGGGGTTGAACACTGAAGCTTTCTTT CASSQGSLGLNTEAFF NA TRBJ1-1 NA TRBV4-2
TGTGCCAGCCGTCCGGGACTTGGGAACTATGGCTACACCTTC CASRPGLGNYGYTF NA TRBJ1-2 few TRBV18
TGTGCCAGCAGCTCTAGCGCGACGCAGTATTTT CASSSSATQYF NA TRBJ2-3 NA TRBV11-2
TGTGCCAGCAGCGCCGGGGGGAGCTACGAGCAGTACTTC CASSAGGSYEQYF TRBD2 TRBJ2-7 NA TRBV6-5
TGTGCCAGCAGCCAAGACAGGGCCGATTACAATGAGCAGTTCTTC CASSQDRADYNEQFF NA TRBJ2-1 NA TRBV4-2
TGTGCCAGCAGCGTAAACGGCCAGGGGATTGAAGCTTTCTTT CASSVNGQGIEAFF NA TRBJ1-1 few TRBV21-1
TGCAGCGCCTTCGACAGGGAAGCTTTCTTT CSAFDREAFF NA TRBJ1-1 NA TRBV29-1
TGTGCCAGCAGTTACTCGAATCGAGGGGTCACTGAAGCTTTCTTT CASSYSNRGVTEAFF NA TRBJ1-1 NA TRBV6-5
TGTGCCAGCAGTGACACAGGGTACGGTGAGCAGTTCTTC CASSDTGYGEQFF NA TRBJ2-1 NA TRBV6-5
TGTGCCAGCAGCTTAGGACAGGGGCTCAACAATGAGCAGTTCTTC CASSLGQGLNNEQFF TRBD1 TRBJ2-1 NA TRBV7-2
TGTGCCAGCAGTGAAGCGGGAGGGACCAAAAACATTCAGTACTTC CASSEAGGTKNIQYF TRBD2 TRBJ2-4 NA TRBV6-1
TGTGCCAGCAGCTCAGGACAGTCTACATACTCTGGAAGCACCATATATTTT CASSSGQSTYSGSTIYF NA TRBJ1-3 NA TRBV7-9
TGTGCCAGCAGTTTTGGCAATCAGCCCCAGCATTTT CASSFGNQPQHF NA TRBJ1-5 few TRBV28
TGTGCCAGCGGCCTCTGGCAGGGGTTAAACACCGGGGAGCTGTTTTTT CASGLWQGLNTGELFF NA TRBJ2-2 NA TRBV27
TGTGCCAGCTGTCCCTACGGGACGGAAAACTATGGCTACACCTTC CASCPYGTENYGYTF NA TRBJ1-2 NA TRBV28
TGTGCCAGCTCACCGCTACTAGCGGGAGGGGAGACCCAGTACTTC CASSPLLAGGETQYF TRBD2 TRBJ2-5 NA TRBV18
TGTGCCAGCAGCCGGGTCGGCGGCTATGAAAAACTGTTTTTT CASSRVGGYEKLFF NA TRBJ1-4 NA TRBV5-5